This T cell receptor (beta chain) was sequenced during a study of shared clonotypes between healthy human individuals. Libraries were prepared by immunoSEQ multiplex PCR; TCRdb keeps only in-frame clonotypes and omits some of them. The sample includes around 2,000,000 clones, about 92% of them seen just once. The CDR3 is 15 residues long. Germline V CDR1 and CDR2: LNHDA, SQIVND (reference sequence). The germline V and J ends were trimmed by 1 base and 0 bases, with 9 bases remaining between them. Naive CD8 cells lacked CD45RO and underwent positive selection for CCR7, leaving out terminally differentiated effector memory CD45RA+ cells.

The receptor comes from a man between 18 and 29 years old in good health. Some clones in this sample may be carry-over from other donors' samples. Input material: naive CD8+ T cells from PBMCs. This sequence joins TRBV19 and TRBJ1-1; D unresolved. CDR3 bases: TGTGCCAGTAGTATAGCCCGGGCGGTGAACACTGAAGCTTTCTTT. Translating it yields CASSIARAVNTEAFF. Looking up the rest from reference TRBV19 and TRBJ1-1 gives the full variable domain: DGGITQSPKYLFRKEGQNVTLSCEQNLNHDAMYWYRQDPGQGLRLIYYSQIVNDFQKGDIAEGYSVSREKKESFPLTVTSAQKNPTAFYLCASSIARAVNTEAFFGQGTRLTVV.